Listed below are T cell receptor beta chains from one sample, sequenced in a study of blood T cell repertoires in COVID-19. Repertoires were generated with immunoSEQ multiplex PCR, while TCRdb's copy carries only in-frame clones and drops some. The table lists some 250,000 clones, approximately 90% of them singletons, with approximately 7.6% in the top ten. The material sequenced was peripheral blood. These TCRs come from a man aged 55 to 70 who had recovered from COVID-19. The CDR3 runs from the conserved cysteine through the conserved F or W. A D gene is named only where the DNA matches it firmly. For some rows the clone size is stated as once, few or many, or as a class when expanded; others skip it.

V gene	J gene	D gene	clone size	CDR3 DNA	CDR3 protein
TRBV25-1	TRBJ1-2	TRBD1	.	TGTGCCAGCAGTCCCCCCGGGACAGGGGGCGGTGGCTACACCTTC	CASSPPGTGGGGYTF
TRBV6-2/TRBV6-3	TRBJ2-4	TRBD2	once	TGTGCCAGCAGCTATACTAGCGGGGGGAAACTAGCCAAAAACATTCAGTACTTC	CASSYTSGGKLAKNIQYF
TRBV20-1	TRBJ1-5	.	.	TGCAGTGCTAGAGAGGGTGGGAGACAGCATTTT	CSAREGGRQHF
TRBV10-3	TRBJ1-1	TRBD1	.	TGTGCCATCAGTTGGACAGGGAACACTGAAGCTTTCTTT	CAISWTGNTEAFF
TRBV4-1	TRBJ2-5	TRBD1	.	TGCGCCAGCAGCCTCACAGGGGCGGAGACCCAGTACTTC	CASSLTGAETQYF
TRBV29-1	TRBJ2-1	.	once	TGCAGCGTTGATAGAGGGTTCAATGAGCAGTTCTTC	CSVDRGFNEQFF
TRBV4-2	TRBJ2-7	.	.	TGTGCCAGCAGCCAAGATATGACAGTCTACGAGCAGTACTTC	CASSQDMTVYEQYF
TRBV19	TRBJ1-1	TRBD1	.	TGTGCCAGTAGTATAGCCCACCGGACAGGGCTGGTTGAAGCTTTCTTT	CASSIAHRTGLVEAFF
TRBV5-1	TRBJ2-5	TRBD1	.	TGCGCCAGCAGCCCCGGACTGACAGGGTCAGAGACCCAGTACTTC	CASSPGLTGSETQYF
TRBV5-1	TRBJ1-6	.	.	TGCGCCAGCAGCTCTCGACAGGCGGGGGGTTCACCCCTCCACTTT	CASSSRQAGGSPLHF
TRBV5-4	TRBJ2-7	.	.	TGTGCCAGCAGCTTGGACGCGGGCAGCTACTCCTACGAGCAGTACTTC	CASSLDAGSYSYEQYF
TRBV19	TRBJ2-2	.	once	TGTGCCACTCATAGGGGAGGTTACACCGGGGAGCTGTTTTTT	CATHRGGYTGELFF
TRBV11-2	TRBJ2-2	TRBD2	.	TGTGCCAGCAGCACGGGGGGGACCGGGGAGCTGTTTTTT	CASSTGGTGELFF
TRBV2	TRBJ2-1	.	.	TGTGCCAGCACCCCCAGACAGCTTAATGAGCAGTTCTTC	CASTPRQLNEQFF
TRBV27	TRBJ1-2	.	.	TGTGCCAGCCTACCCATCCCCGGAGATGGTCGAAACTATGGCTACACCTTC	CASLPIPGDGRNYGYTF
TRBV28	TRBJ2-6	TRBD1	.	TGTGCCAGCAGCCAAACAGGGGTCAGGGCCAACGTCCTGACTTTC	CASSQTGVRANVLTF
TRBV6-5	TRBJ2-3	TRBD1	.	TGTGCCAGCAGTTACGGGTCAAACAGGGGGATCGATACGCAGTATTTT	CASSYGSNRGIDTQYF
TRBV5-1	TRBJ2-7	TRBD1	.	TGCGCCAGCAGCCCCACCGGGACAGGGCTGTACGAGCAGTACTTC	CASSPTGTGLYEQYF
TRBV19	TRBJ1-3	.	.	TGTGCCAGCACTACAGGGAGCTCTGGAAACACCATATATTTT	CASTTGSSGNTIYF
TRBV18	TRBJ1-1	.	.	TGTGCCAGCTCACAAGGGGACACTGAAGCTTTCTTT	CASSQGDTEAFF
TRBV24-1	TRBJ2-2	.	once	TGTGCCACCAGTGAAAACAGGGTCGGCGGGGAGCTGTTTTTT	CATSENRVGGELFF
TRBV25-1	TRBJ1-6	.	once	TGTGCCAGCAGTGAGGGCCTTACACCCCTCCACTTT	CASSEGLTPLHF
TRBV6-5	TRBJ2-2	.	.	TGTGCCAGCATTCAAAGGGGTCCGAGCACCGGGGAGCTGTTTTTT	CASIQRGPSTGELFF
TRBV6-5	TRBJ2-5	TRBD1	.	TGTGCCAGCAGTTCCCCTCGGGACAGGGGCCCCATCCAGTACTTC	CASSSPRDRGPIQYF
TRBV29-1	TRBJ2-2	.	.	TGCAGCGCTGTGGTAGGGGGACCCACCGGGGAGCTGTTTTTT	CSAVVGGPTGELFF
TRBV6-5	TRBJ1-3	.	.	TGTGCCAGCACCCCTGACGGCAGGGATTACACCATATATTTT	CASTPDGRDYTIYF
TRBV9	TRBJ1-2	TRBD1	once	TGTGCCAGCAGCCCAACCGGGACAGGGGGCGTACCTCGCTATGGCTACACCTTC	CASSPTGTGGVPRYGYTF
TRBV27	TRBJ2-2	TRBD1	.	TGTGCCAGCAAATCGATACCGGGACAGCTAACCGGGGAGCTGTTTTTT	CASKSIPGQLTGELFF
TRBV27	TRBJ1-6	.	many	TGTGCCAGCAGTTTAGGTAGGGCGGGAGATTCACCCCTCCACTTT	CASSLGRAGDSPLHF
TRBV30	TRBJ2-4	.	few	TGTGCCTGGAGCGCTAGAAGTTTAGGCAAAAACATTCAGTACTTC	CAWSARSLGKNIQYF
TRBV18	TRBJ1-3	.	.	TGTGCCAGCTCACCTCCCCCCAGGGTGGTTGGAAACACCATATATTTT	CASSPPPRVVGNTIYF